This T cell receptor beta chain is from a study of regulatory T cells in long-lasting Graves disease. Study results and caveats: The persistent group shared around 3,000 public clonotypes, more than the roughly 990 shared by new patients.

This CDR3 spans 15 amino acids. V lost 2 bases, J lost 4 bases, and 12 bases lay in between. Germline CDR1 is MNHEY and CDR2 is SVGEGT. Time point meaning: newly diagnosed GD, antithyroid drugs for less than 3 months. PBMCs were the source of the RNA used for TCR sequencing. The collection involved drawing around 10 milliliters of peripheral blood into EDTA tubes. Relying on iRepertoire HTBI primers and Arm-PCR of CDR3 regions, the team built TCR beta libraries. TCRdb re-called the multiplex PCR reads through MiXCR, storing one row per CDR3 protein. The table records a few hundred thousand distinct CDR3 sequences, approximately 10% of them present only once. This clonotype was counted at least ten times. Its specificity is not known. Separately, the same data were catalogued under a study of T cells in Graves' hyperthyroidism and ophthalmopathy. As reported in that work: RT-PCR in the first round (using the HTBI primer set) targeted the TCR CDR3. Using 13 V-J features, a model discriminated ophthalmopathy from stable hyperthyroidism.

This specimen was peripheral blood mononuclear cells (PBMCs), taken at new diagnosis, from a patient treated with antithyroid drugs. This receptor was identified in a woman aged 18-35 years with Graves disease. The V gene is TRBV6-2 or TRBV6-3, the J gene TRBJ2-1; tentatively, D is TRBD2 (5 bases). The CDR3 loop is CASSYEGADYNEQFF. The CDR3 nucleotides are TGTGCCAGCAGTTACGAGGGAGCGGATTACAATGAGCAGTTCTTC.